This record concerns one T cell receptor (beta chain) sequence. The data belong to a study of response to subunit inactivated influenza vaccine. Each CDR3 protein is one row after TCRdb ran MiXCR on the RT-PCR reads. Of some 540,000 distinct CDR3 sequences listed, under 30% are singletons. Germline lookup yields CDR1 SGHAT and CDR2 FQNNGV. V lost 2 bases to trimming and J lost 0 bases; unmatched junction nucleotides: 15. The CDR3 sequence is 20 residues long. This same sample was also taken into another study, of T cells expressing NK-cell markers. This second study notes: 5'RACE template switching built TCR beta cDNA with unique molecular identifiers.

The sequences come from CD4+ T cells sorted from PBMCs, collected 12 days after vaccination. The rearrangement links TRBV11-2 to TRBJ2-3; TRBD2 matches at 9 bases. This sequence was found in a man between 50 and 59 years old who received an inactivated influenza vaccine. CDR3 DNA sequence: TGTGCCAGCAGCTTAATGGCTAGCGGGAACCCCTGGTTTAGCACAGATACGCAGTATTTT. As protein: CASSLMASGNPWFSTDTQYF.